This TCR beta chain was profiled in a study of CD8 T cells in ankylosing spondylitis. MiXCR, applied by TCRdb to the 5' RACE reads, yields one record per CDR3 protein. This sample yields fewer than 130,000 distinct CDR3 sequences, of which under 30% are seen a single time; 9% to 15% belongs to the top ten. Germline assignment: CDR1 SGHRS and CDR2 YFSETQ. Trimming stripped 7 bases from V and 4 bases from J, with 15 bases between. The length of the CDR3 is 14 residues. This clonotype was found many times. No antigen is known for it. Overall study results and limits: According to the report, clones linked to the disease were significantly enriched in matched synovial fluid samples taken from ankylosing spondylitis patients. A TCR beta motif of seven or eight highly homologous variants appeared characteristic of ankylosing spondylitis blood. Some motif variants had been reported before (in reactive arthritis synovial fluid and blood).

The TCR sequence derives from a male donor with ankylosing spondylitis. This sequence joins TRBV5-1 and TRBJ2-1; D possibly uses TRBD1 or TRBD2 (6 bases each). Sequenced: synovial fluid, either unsorted or a sorted T cell fraction (not recorded which). CDR3 in amino acids: CASFSGEAYNEQFF. The CDR3 bases are TGCGCCAGCTTTTCAGGGGAGGCATACAATGAGCAGTTCTTC.